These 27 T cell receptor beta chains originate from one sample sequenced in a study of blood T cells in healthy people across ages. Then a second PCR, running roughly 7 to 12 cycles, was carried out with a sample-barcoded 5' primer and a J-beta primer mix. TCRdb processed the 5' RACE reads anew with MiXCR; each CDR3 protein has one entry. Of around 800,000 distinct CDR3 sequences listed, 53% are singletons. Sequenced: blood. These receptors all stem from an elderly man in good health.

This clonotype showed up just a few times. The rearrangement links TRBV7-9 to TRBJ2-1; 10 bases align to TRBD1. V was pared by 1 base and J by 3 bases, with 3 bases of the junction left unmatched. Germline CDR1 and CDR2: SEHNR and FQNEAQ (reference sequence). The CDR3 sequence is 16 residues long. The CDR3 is CASSLGTGGNYNEQFF. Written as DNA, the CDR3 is TGTGCCAGCAGCTTAGGGACAGGGGGTAACTACAATGAGCAGTTCTTC.

Written as DNA, the CDR3 is TGCAGCGTTGAAAGGCACCCGGACTATGGCTACACCTTC. It encodes CSVERHPDYGYTF. V is TRBV29-1 and J is TRBJ1-2; no firm D call. In germline, CDR1 is SQVTM, CDR2 ANQGSEA. Deletions cut 2 bases from V and 3 bases from J, with 10 bases between. The CDR3 loop spans 13 amino acids. The variable domain in full, with the rest retrieved from reference TRBV29-1 and TRBJ1-2, is SAVISQKPSRDICQRGTSLTIQCQVDSQVTMMFWYRQQPGQSLTLIATANQGSEATYESGFVIDKFPISRPNLTFSTLTVSNMSPEDSSIYLCSVERHPDYGYTFGSGTRLTVV.

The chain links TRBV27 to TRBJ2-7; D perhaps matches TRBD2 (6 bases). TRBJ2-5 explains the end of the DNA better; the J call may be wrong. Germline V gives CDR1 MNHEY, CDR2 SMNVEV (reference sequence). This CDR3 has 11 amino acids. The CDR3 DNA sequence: TGTGCCAGCAGTACCGGGGGGACCCAGTACTTC. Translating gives CASSTGGTQYF.

The CDR3 DNA reads TGTGCCAGCAGTTTATTACATCACAGGGACCTGGGCTACGAGCAGTACTTC. Translated: CASSLLHHRDLGYEQYF. The chain joins TRBV28 to TRBJ2-5, with D maybe TRBD1 (6 bases). Gene TRBJ2-7 matches the end of the DNA better, so the J call may be wrong. CDR1 MDHEN and CDR2 SYDVKM come from the germline V gene. The CDR3 is 17 residues long.

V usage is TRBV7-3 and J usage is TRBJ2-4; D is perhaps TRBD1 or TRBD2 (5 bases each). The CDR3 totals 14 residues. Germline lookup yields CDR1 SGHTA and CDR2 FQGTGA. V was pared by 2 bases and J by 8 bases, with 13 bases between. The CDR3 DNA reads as TGTGCCAGCAGCTTAGGGCCTCTGGGGGACATTCAGTACTTC. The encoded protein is CASSLGPLGDIQYF.

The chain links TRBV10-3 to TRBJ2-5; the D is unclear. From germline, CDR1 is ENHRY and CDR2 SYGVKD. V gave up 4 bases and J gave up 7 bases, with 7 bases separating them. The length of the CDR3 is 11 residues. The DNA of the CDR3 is TGTGCCATCAGTGCCCTTGGGACCCAGTACTTC. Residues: CAISALGTQYF.

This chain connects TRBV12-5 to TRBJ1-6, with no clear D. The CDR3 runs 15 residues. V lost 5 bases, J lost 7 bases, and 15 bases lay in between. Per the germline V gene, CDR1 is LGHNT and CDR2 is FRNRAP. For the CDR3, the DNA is TGTGCTAGTGGTCCATTTCCCGGGATCAATTCACCCCTCCACTTT. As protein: CASGPFPGINSPLHF.

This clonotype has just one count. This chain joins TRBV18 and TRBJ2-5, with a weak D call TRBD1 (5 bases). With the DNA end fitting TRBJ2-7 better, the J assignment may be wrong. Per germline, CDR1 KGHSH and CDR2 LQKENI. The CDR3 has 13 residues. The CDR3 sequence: CASSPLGQAEQYF. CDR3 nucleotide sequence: TGTGCCAGCTCACCACTTGGACAAGCCGAGCAGTACTTC.

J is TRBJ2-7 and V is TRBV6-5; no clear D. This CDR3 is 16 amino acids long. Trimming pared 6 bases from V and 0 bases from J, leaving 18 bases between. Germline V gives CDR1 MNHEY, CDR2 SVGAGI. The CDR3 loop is CASSLYVESSSYEQYF. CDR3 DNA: TGTGCCAGCAGCTTGTACGTAGAGTCGAGCTCCTACGAGCAGTACTTC.

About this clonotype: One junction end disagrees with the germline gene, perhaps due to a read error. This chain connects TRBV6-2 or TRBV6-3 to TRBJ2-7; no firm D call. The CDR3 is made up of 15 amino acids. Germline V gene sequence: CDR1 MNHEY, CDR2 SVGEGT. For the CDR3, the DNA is TGTGTCAGCAGTTCGGCAGCGAGAGGATCCTACGAGCAGTACTTC. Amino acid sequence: CVSSSAARGSYEQYF.

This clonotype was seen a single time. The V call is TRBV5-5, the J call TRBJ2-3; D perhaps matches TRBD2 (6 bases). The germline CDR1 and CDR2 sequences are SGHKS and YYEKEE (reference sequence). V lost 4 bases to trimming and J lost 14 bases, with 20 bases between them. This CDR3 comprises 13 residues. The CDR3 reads CASSPRDSRDAYF. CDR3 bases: TGTGCCAGCAGCCCGCGGGACTCCAGAGACGCGTATTTT.

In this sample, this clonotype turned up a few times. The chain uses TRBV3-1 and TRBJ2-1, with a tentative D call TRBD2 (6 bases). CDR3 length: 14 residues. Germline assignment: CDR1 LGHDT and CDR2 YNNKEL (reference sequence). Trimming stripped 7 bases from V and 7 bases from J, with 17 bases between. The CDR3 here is CASKRDSLWNEQFF. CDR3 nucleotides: TGTGCCAGCAAACGGGACTCCCTGTGGAATGAGCAGTTCTTC.

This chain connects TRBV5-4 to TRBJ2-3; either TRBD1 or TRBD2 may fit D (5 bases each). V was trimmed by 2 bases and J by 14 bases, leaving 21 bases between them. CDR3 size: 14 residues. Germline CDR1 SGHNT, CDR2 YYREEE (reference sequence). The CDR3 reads CASSFGRGRGYAYF. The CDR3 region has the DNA TGTGCCAGCAGCTTCGGAAGGGGTCGAGGGTACGCGTATTTT.

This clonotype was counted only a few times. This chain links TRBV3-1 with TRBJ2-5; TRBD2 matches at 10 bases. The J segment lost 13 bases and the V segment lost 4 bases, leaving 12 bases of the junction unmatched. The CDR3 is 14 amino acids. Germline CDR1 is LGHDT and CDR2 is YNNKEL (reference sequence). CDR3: CASSLGLAELAGYF. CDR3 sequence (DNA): TGTGCCAGCAGCCTAGGACTAGCGGAATTGGCGGGGTACTTC.

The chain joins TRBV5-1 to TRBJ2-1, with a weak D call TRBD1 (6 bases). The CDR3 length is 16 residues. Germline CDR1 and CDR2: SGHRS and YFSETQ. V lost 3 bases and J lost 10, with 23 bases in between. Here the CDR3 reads CASSSPGAVIQGEQFF. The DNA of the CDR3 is TGCGCCAGCAGCTCCCCCGGGGCGGTCATCCAGGGGGAGCAGTTCTTC.

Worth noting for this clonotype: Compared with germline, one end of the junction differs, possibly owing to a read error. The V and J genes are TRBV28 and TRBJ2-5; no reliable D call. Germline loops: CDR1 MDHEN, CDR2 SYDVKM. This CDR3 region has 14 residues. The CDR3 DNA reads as TGTGCCAGCAGTTATATAAAAGGCCAAGCGACCCAGTACTTC. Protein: CASSYIKGQATQYF. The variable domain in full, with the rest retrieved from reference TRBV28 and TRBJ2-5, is DVKVTQSSRYLVKRTGEKVFLECVQDMDHENMFWYRQDPGLGLRLIYFSYDVKMKEKGDIPEGYSVSREKKERFSLILESASTNQTSMYLCASSYIKGQATQYFGPGTRLLVL.

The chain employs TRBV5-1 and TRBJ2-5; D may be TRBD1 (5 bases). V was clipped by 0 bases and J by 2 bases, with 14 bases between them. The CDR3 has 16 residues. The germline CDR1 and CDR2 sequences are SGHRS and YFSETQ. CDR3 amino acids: CASSLGSIGVQETQYF. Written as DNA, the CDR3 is TGCGCCAGCAGCTTGGGGTCGATAGGGGTGCAAGAGACCCAGTACTTC.

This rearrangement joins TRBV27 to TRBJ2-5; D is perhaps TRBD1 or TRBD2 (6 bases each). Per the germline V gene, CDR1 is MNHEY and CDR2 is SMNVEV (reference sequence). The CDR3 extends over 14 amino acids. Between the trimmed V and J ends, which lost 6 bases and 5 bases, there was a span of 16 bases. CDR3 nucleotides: TGTGCCAGCAGAAGGCGGGAAAGGGGGGAGACCCAGTACTTC. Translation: CASRRRERGETQYF.

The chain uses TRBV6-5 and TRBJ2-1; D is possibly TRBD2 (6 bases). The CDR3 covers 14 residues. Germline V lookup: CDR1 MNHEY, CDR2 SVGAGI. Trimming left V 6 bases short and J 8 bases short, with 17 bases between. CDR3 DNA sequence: TGTGCCAGCAGGACTCTGGGACTGACTGATGAGCAGTTCTTC. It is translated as CASRTLGLTDEQFF.

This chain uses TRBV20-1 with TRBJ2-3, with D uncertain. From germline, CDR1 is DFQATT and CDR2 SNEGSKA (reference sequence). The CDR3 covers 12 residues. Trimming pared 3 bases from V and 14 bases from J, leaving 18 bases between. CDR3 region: CSASLGATYAYF. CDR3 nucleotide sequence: TGCAGTGCTAGTCTTGGCGCCACATACGCGTATTTT.

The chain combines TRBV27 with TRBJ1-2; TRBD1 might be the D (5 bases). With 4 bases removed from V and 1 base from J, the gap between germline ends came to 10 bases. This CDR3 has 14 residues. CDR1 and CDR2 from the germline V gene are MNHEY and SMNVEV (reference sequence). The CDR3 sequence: CASSSTTVNYGYTF. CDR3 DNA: TGTGCCAGCAGTTCCACGACAGTTAACTATGGCTACACCTTC.

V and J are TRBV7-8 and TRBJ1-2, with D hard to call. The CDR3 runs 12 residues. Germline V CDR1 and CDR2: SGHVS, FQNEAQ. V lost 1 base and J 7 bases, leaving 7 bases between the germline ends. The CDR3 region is CASSLVRSGYTF. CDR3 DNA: TGTGCCAGCAGCTTAGTCCGGTCTGGCTACACCTTC.

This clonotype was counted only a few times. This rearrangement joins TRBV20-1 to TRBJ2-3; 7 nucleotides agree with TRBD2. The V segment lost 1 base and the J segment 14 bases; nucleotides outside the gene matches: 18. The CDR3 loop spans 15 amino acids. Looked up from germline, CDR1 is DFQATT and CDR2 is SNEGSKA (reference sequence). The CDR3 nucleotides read TGCAGTGCTAGAGGTTCTAGCGGTGAGCACAGATACGCGTATTTT. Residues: CSARGSSGEHRYAYF.

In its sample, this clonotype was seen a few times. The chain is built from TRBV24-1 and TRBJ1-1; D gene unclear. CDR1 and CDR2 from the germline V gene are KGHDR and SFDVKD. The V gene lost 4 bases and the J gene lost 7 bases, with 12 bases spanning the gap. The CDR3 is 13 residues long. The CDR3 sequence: CATSDWRSDEAFF. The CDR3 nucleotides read TGTGCCACCAGTGACTGGAGGTCGGATGAAGCTTTCTTT.

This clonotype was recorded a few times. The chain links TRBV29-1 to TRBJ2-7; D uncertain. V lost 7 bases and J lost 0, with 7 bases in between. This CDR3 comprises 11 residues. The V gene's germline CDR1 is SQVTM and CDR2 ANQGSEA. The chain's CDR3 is CSAEISYEQYF. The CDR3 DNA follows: TGCAGCGCCGAGATCTCCTACGAGCAGTACTTC.

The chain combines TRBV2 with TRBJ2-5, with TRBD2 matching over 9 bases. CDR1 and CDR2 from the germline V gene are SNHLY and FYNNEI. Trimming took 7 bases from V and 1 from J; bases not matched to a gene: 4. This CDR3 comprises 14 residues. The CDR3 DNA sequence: TGTGCCAGCAAATCTAGCGGGACCCAAGAGACCCAGTACTTC. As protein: CASKSSGTQETQYF.

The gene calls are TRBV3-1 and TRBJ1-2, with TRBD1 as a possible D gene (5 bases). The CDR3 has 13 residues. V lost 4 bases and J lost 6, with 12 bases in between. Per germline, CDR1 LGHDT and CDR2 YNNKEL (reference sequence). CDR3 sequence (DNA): TGTGCCAGCAGCCGCATGAGACAGAATGGCTACACCTTC. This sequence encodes CASSRMRQNGYTF.